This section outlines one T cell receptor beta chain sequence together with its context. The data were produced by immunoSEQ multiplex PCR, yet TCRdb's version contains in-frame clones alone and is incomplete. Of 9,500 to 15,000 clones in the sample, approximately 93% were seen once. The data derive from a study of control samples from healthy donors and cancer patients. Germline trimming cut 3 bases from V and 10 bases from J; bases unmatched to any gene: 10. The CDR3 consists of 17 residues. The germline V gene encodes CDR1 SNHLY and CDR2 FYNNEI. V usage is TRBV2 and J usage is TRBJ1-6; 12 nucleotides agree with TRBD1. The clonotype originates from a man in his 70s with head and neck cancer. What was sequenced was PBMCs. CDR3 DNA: TGTGCCAGCAGTGATCATCCGGGACAGGGGGCAGGGTCACCCCTCCACTTT. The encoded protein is CASSDHPGQGAGSPLHF.